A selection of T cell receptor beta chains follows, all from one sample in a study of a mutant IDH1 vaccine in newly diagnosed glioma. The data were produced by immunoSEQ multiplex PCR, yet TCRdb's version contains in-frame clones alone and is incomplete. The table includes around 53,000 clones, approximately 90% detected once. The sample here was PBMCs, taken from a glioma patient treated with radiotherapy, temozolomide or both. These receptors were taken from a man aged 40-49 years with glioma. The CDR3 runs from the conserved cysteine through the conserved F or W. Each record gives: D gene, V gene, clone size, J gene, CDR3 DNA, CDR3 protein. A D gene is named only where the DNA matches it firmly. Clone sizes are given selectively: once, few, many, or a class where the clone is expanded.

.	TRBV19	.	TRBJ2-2	TGTGCCAGTAGTGAGAGACAGGCCAACACCGGGGAGCTGTTTTTT	CASSERQANTGELFF
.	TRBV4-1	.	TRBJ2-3	TGCGCCAGCAGCCAAGATGCGTTATCCACCACAGATACGCAGTATTTT	CASSQDALSTTDTQYF
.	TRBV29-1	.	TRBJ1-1	TGCAGCGTTGATAATAGCGGTGAGACGGACTACACTGAAGCTTTCTTT	CSVDNSGETDYTEAFF
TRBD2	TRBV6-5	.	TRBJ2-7	TGTGCCAGCTCCCCGGGACTAGCGGGATACGAGCAGTACTTC	CASSPGLAGYEQYF
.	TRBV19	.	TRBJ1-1	TGTGCCAGTAGTAGCCTACGGGGTAGGAACACTGAAGCTTTCTTT	CASSSLRGRNTEAFF
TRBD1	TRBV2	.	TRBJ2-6	TGTGCCAGCATCCCGGGACAGGGCTCCTCTGGGGCCAACGTCCTGACTTTC	CASIPGQGSSGANVLTF
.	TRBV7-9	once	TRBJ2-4	TGTGCCAGCAGCCCCAGGCTAGTTCTGGCCAAAAACATTCAGTACTTC	CASSPRLVLAKNIQYF
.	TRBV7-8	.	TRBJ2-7	TGTGCCAGCAGCCAGTCCAGGGGTACCTACGAGCAGTACTTC	CASSQSRGTYEQYF
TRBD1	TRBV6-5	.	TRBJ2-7	TGTGCCAGCAGTTTGACAGGGGCGCGAATCGCCTACGAGCAGTACTTC	CASSLTGARIAYEQYF
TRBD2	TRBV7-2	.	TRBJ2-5	TGTGCCAGCAGCTCTTTAGCGGGAGGGGCGACCCAGTACTTC	CASSSLAGGATQYF
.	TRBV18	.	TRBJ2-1	TGTGCCAGCTCACCACCGGTTCTAGCGGAGCAGTTCTTC	CASSPPVLAEQFF
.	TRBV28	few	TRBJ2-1	TGTGCCAGCAGTCCCATTGGGTGGAGTGGCTACAATGAGCAGTTCTTC	CASSPIGWSGYNEQFF
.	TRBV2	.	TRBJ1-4	TGTGCCGGGATCAGGGAGGGTGTTAGTGAAAAACTGTTTTTT	CAGIREGVSEKLFF
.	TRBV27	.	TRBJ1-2	TGTGCCAGCAGCCCGGACAGAGCTAACTATGGCTACACCTTC	CASSPDRANYGYTF
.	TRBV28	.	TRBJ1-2	TGTGCCAGCAGTTTCTACCGATATGGCTACACCTTC	CASSFYRYGYTF
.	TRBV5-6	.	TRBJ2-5	TGTGCCAGCAGCTTCGTCAGCCAAGAGACCCAGTACTTC	CASSFVSQETQYF
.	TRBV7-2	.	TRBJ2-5	TGTGCCAGCAGTAATGGAGGGGGCAGAGAGACCCAGTACTTC	CASSNGGGRETQYF
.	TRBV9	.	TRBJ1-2	TGTGCCAGCAGCGTAGGACTAGGGGGGAACGGACGGGGCTACACCTTC	CASSVGLGGNGRGYTF
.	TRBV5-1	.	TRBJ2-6	TGCGCCAGCAGCTTGGTGGCTGGGGCCAACGTCCTGACTTTC	CASSLVAGANVLTF
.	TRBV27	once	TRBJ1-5	TGTGCCAGCTCCAGGGCTGGGGGAGATGGCAATCAGCCCCAGCATTTT	CASSRAGGDGNQPQHF
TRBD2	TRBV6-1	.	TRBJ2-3	TGTGCCAGCAGTGAAGGGACTAGCGGGAGTGATACGCAGTATTTT	CASSEGTSGSDTQYF
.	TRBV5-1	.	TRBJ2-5	TGCGCCAGCAGCTGGCCTGGGGAGGCGACCCAGTACTTC	CASSWPGEATQYF
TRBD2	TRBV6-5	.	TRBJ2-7	TGTGCCAGCAGTTACTCTACTAGCGGCTCCTACGAGCAGTACTTC	CASSYSTSGSYEQYF
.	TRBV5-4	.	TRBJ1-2	TGTGCCAGCAGCGTCGAGACAGGTTATGGCTACACCTTC	CASSVETGYGYTF
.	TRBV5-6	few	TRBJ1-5	TGTGCCAGCAGCTTGGTAGGGCAGCCCCAGCATTTT	CASSLVGQPQHF
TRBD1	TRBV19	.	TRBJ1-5	TGTGCCAGTAGAACCACAGGGGAGGGTCAGCCCCAGCATTTT	CASRTTGEGQPQHF
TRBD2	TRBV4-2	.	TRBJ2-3	TGTGCCAGCAGCCAAGAAGGAGCTAGCGGGAGTACAGATACGCAGTATTTT	CASSQEGASGSTDTQYF
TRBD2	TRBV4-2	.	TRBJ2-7	TGTGCCAGCAGCCAAGAACGCGGGAGGGCCGATTACGAGCAGTACTTC	CASSQERGRADYEQYF
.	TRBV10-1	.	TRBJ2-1	TGCGCCAGCATCGTTTTCCCTAACCGACGGCAGGAGCAGTTCTTC	CASIVFPNRRQEQFF
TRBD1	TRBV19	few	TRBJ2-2	TGTGCCAGTAGTGGGACAGGGGCCGGGGAGCTGTTTTTT	CASSGTGAGELFF
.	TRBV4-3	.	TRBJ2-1	TGCGCCAGCAGCCAAGCGGGCGGGGCCACGCCGTTCTTC	CASSQAGGATPFF
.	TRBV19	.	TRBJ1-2	TGTGCCAGTAGTGACCAGGACGAAATTCGTTTCTACACCTTC	CASSDQDEIRFYTF
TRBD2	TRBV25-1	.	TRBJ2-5	TGTGCCAGCAGTGACGCGGGAGTGCGGGAGACCCAGTACTTC	CASSDAGVRETQYF
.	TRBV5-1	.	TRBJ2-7	TGCGCCAGCAGCTTGTCTCCTACGGCCTACGAGCAGTACTTC	CASSLSPTAYEQYF
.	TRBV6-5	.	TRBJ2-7	TGTGCCAGCAGCCCGCTGGGAGGGGGCGTCTCCCCGCAGTACTTC	CASSPLGGGVSPQYF
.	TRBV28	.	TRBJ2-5	TGTGCCAGCAGTTTAGTTCCGGGCCAGCTCCAAGAGACCCAGTACTTC	CASSLVPGQLQETQYF
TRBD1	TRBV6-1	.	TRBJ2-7	TGTGCCAGCAGAGCCGGGACAGGCGACTACGAGCAGTACTTC	CASRAGTGDYEQYF